This is a list of T cell receptor beta chains from one sample in a study of technical replicates of blood from several donors. Assay used: immunoSEQ multiplex PCR; TCRdb lists only in-frame clones, some missing. The sample comprises tens of thousands of clones, just over 95% of which are singletons, and about 0.33% rests with the top ten. The specimen sequenced was T cells isolated from PBMCs. These receptors were obtained from a human donor in good health. The CDR3 runs from the conserved cysteine through the conserved F or W. Expanded clones are given a class, and other clones once, few, many or no size at all.

V gene	clone size	J gene	CDR3 protein
TRBV28	-	TRBJ2-7	CASSPLRERYEQYF
TRBV28	once	TRBJ1-2	CASSPNPVLVYGYTF
TRBV27	-	TRBJ1-2	CASSSTGSGSYTF
TRBV11-3	-	TRBJ2-2	CASSFGQGAGELFF
TRBV19	once	TRBJ1-2	CASSTPPTANYGYTF
TRBV29-1	-	TRBJ1-1	CSAGQGAIVGTEAFF
TRBV4-3	-	TRBJ1-4	CASSGGTGYEKLFF
TRBV10-2	-	TRBJ2-1	CASSESTSETFNEQFF
TRBV9	once	TRBJ2-3	CASSEIAGAPPDTQYF
TRBV7-2	-	TRBJ1-1	CASSTTGSPKAFF
TRBV6-5	-	TRBJ1-2	CASSYSSGKVIYGYTF
TRBV1	-	TRBJ1-3	CTSFLLETGNTIYF
TRBV9	-	TRBJ1-1	CASSVGQAGTEAFF
TRBV27	-	TRBJ2-6	CASTQPGANVLTF
TRBV5-5	-	TRBJ2-7	CASSLGAGSRREQYF
TRBV11-2	-	TRBJ1-3	CASSPQQETSGNTIYF
TRBV28	-	TRBJ2-5	CASSLRRGLEETQYF
TRBV30	-	TRBJ1-1	CAWSVRGLTEAFF
TRBV13	-	TRBJ2-1	CASSLVGTGAIDEQFF
TRBV4-2	-	TRBJ2-3	CASSHPSSGRGRLDTQYF
TRBV6-5	-	TRBJ2-7	CASSVNRDRGYEQYF
TRBV4-2	-	TRBJ2-5	CASSRLAGVKEETQYF
TRBV6-5	-	TRBJ2-7	CASSYTGTAPYEQYF
TRBV4-1	-	TRBJ2-5	CASSQGRTGGKTQYF
TRBV27	-	TRBJ1-2	CASSLSAGYGYTF
TRBV4-3	-	TRBJ2-2	CASSLSGGPTGELFF
TRBV10-2	once	TRBJ1-5	CASSVSGTGVFNQPQHF
TRBV27	-	TRBJ2-3	CASSPGGLTDTQYF
TRBV2	-	TRBJ1-2	CASRGTQLSYGYTF
TRBV19	-	TRBJ1-1	CASFDRVTEAFF
TRBV11-3	-	TRBJ2-2	CASTPTGTGELFF
TRBV7-2	-	TRBJ2-1	CASSLARGGEQFF
TRBV6-4	-	TRBJ2-1	CASSVLAGGRYNEQFF
TRBV5-1	-	TRBJ1-1	CASRTGLGTEAFF
TRBV30	-	TRBJ2-2	CAWGTGGPTNTGELFF
TRBV5-1	-	TRBJ2-3	CASRRQVSTDTQYF
TRBV4-3	once	TRBJ2-6	CASSQDWEGQGGSGANVLTF
TRBV11-2	-	TRBJ1-5	CASSLDRTNQPQHF
TRBV11-2	-	TRBJ2-7	CASSLAGGPYEQYF
TRBV9	-	TRBJ1-2	CASKQANYGYTF
TRBV15	-	TRBJ2-1	CATGGLAGVAAYNEQFF
TRBV6-1	-	TRBJ2-1	CASTSSPGQSNEQFF